One T cell receptor beta chain is described in this entry. The antigen remains unidentified. All TRB cDNA libraries came from 5' RACE performed with UMI labels. Reprocessing the 5' RACE reads, TCRdb reports a single entry for every CDR3 protein and omits DNA. The sample totals under 110,000 distinct CDR3 sequences. This sample was taken from a study of CXCR3-negative and CXCR3-positive naive CD8 T cells. Findings of the study overall: Greater hydrophobicity was found in TRB CDR3s of CXCR3-positive naive cells than of CXCR3-negative naive cells. Memory CD8+ T cell repertoires were far less diverse than both naive subsets.

The CDR3 spans 14 residues. Per germline, CDR1 SQVTM and CDR2 ANQGSEA. Sequencing was carried out using naive CXCR3+ CD8+ T cells from blood. The subset is: CD45RO-CCR7+CD27+CD95- naive CD8+ T cells expressing CXCR3 (TNR3+). This TCR was sampled from a human donor in good health. Some clones in this sample may be carry-over from other donors' samples. The chain joins TRBV29-1 to TRBJ2-5; TCRdb reports TRBD1, a call that lacks DNA to check it against. The CDR3 reads CSVELGEYQETQYF.